This T cell receptor beta chain is drawn from a study of T cells in placental villitis. For context, the study as a whole: The study tested an allograft-versus-infection hypothesis by comparing placental TCR-beta repertoires in villitis of unknown etiology, unaffected controls matched for gestational age, and infectious villitis. Overall study outcomes, separate from this receptor: Paraffin blocks contained small amounts of decidua, so some captured T cells, especially in controls, may have been decidual rather than villous infiltrates. Sequencing bulk tissue made it impossible to distinguish helper, regulatory or cytotoxic T cells or to tell maternal from fetal T cells, and the approach excluded gamma-delta receptors. CMV-specific clone frequencies were higher in infectious CMV cases than in villitis of unknown etiology (approximately 0.01 vs 0.00094), which did not differ from controls.

Comments on this clone: Its cognate antigen has yet to be identified. Qualities for individual bases were not recorded, and no much larger clone is one base off.

The immunoSEQ v4 bias-controlled multiplex PCR assay, performed blinded to group allocation, was used to amplify TCR-beta CDR3 regions from genomic DNA. To estimate nucleated cell and T cell quantities per sample, reference gene primers were included together with the TCR-beta primers. Sequencing of the libraries was performed on an Illumina MiSeq with a 100-cycle paired-end protocol. In the paper's pipeline: Diversity and richness were calculated in immunoSEQ Analyzer software; richness by iChao1, clonality based on Pielou evenness and Shannon diversity (0-1, higher means less diverse). Using confidence 3 and substitution 2, CDR3 amino acid sequences together with their V/J genes were queried against VDJdb for CMV, EBV and influenza A specificities. The Morisita-Horn index was used to assess TCR-beta amino acid clonotype overlap between villitis of unknown etiology, infectious villitis and control repertoires. TCRdb carries this immuneACCESS record with in-frame sequences only. Its versions omit some clonotypes, under half of them owing to an unresolved V gene in the studies checked, with the rest unexplained. V and J calls and clone size come straight from that table; D and trimming were deduced from the DNA. The sample table contains 3,000 to 4,000 clones; only one count was recorded for 70% to 80% of them. Of the sample, roughly 17% falls within the top ten clones.

From cysteine to phenylalanine, the CDR3 is 13 amino acids long. The only DNA kept is the CDR3, 39 bases in frame from the first base. Ends trimmed: V by 6 bases, J by 6 bases; bases unmatched to a gene: 7. The study included five infectious villitis placentae (four with confirmed cytomegalovirus and one with Toxoplasma gondii), and these placentae were not matched to the other groups. The mothers in the infectious villitis group were younger, had smaller fetuses, and delivered preterm or had intrauterine demise in a couple of cases. After delivery, placentae were collected and subjected to gross and histological evaluation prior to the selection of archival tissue. Five 10-micron scrolls were cut from each FFPE block, and DNA was isolated using the AllPrep DNA/RNA FFPE Tissue kit. NanoDrop was used to check DNA concentration and purity, while a Bioanalyzer was used to assess RNA quality.

The TCR originated in a human patient with infectious villitis; the placental T cells may come from both mother and fetus. The V and J genes are TRBV12-3 or TRBV12-4 and TRBJ1-2; the junction holds 7 bases that match TRBD1. What was sequenced was placental tissue containing maternal and fetal cells. In nucleotide form, the sequence is TGTGCCAGCAGCCCAGACAGGGCTCATGGCTACACCTTC. This codes for CASSPDRAHGYTF.